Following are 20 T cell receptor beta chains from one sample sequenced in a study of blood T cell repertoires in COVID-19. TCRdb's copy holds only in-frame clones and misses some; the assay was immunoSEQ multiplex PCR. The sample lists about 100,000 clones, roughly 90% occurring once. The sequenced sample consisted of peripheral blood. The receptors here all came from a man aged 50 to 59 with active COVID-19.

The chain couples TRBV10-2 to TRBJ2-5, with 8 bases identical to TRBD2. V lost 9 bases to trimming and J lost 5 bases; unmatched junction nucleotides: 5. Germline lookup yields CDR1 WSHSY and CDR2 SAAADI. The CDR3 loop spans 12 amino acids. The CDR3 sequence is CASGTRLETQYF. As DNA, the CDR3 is TGCGCCAGTGGGACTAGGTTGGAGACCCAGTACTTC.

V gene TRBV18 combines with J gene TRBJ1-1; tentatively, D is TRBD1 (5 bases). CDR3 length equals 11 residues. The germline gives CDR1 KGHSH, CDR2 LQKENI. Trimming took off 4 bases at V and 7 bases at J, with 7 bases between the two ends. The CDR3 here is CASSLGGEAFF. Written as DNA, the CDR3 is TGTGCCAGCTCACTGGGGGGTGAAGCTTTCTTT. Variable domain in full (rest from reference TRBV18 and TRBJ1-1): NAGVMQNPRHLVRRRGQEARLRCSPMKGHSHVYWYRQLPEEGLKFMVYLQKENIIDESGMPKERFSAEFPKEGPSILRIQQVVRGDSAAYFCASSLGGEAFFGQGTRLTVV.

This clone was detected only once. CDR3 region: CASSLVDNSSGNTIYF. The CDR3 DNA follows: TGTGCCAGCAGCTTAGTAGACAACAGCTCTGGAAACACCATATATTTT. The genes are TRBV7-9 and TRBJ1-3; D not resolved. Germline V gene data show CDR1 as SEHNR and CDR2 as FQNEAQ (reference sequence). This CDR3 has 16 amino acids. The germline V and J ends were trimmed by 1 base and 0 bases, with 10 bases remaining between them.

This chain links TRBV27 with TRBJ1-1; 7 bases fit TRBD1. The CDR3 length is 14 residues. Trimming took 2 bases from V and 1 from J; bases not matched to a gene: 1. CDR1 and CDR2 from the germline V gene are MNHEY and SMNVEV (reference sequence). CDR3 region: CASSLGQANTEAFF. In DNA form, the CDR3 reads TGTGCCAGCAGTTTAGGACAGGCGAACACTGAAGCTTTCTTT.

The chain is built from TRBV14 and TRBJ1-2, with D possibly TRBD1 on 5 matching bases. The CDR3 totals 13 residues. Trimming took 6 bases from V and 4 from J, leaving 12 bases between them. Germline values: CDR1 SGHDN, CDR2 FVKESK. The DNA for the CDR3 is TGTGCCAGCAGACAGACAGACACCTATGGCTACACCTTC. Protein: CASRQTDTYGYTF.

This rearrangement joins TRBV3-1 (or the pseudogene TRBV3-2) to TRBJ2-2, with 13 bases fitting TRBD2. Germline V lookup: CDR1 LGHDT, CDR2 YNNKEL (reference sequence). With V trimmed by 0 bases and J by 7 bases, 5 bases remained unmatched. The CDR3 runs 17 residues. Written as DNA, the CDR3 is TGTGCCAGCAGCCAAGAACTAGCGGGAGGGTACGGCGGGGAGCTGTTTTTT. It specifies CASSQELAGGYGGELFF.

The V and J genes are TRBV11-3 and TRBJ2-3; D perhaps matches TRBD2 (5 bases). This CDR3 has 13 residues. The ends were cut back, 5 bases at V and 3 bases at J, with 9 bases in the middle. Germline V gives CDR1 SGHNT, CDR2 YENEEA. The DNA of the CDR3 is TGTGCCAGCAGCACTTCGGGGACAGATACGCAGTATTTT. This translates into CASSTSGTDTQYF.

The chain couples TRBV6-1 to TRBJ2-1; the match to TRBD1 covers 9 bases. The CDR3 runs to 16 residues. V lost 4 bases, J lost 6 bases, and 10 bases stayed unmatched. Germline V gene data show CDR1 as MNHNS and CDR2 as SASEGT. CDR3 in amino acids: CASSGMGTGWGNEQFF. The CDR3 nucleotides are TGTGCCAGCAGTGGAATGGGGACAGGGTGGGGCAATGAGCAGTTCTTC.

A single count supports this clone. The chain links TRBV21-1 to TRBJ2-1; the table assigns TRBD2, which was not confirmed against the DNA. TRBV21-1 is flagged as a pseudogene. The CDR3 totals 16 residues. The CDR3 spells CASSPSTSVGYNEQFF. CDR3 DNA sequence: TGTGCCAGCAGCCCATCGACTAGCGTCGGCTACAATGAGCAGTTCTTC.

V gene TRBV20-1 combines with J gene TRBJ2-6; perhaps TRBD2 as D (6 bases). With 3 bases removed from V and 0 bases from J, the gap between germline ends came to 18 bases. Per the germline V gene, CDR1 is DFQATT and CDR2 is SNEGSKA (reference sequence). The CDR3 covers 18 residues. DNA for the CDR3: TGCAGTGCTAGTAATGTGCGGGGTTCCCTCTCTGGGGCCAACGTCCTGACTTTC. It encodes CSASNVRGSLSGANVLTF.

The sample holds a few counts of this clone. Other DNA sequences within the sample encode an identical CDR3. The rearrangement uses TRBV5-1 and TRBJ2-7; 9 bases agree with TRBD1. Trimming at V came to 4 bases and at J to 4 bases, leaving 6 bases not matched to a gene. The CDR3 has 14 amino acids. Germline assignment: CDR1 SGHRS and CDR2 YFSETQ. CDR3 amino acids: CASSPGTGSYEQYV. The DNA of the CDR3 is TGCGCCAGCAGCCCCGGGACAGGGTCGTACGAGCAGTACGTC.

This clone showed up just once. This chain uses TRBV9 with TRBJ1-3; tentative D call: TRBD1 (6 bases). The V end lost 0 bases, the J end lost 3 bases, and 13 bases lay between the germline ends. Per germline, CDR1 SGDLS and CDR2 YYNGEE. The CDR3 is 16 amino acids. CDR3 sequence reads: CASSVGQGLGGNTIYF. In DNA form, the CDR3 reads TGTGCCAGCAGCGTAGGGCAGGGGTTAGGTGGAAACACCATATATTTT.

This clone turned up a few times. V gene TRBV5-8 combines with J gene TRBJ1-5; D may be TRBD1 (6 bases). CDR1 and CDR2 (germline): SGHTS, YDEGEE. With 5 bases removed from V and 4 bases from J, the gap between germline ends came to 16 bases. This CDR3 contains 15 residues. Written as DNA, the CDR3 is TGTGCCAGCAGTGTTGGACAGAAAGTAAATCAGCCCCAGCATTTT. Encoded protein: CASSVGQKVNQPQHF. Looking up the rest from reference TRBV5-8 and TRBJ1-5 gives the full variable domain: EAGVTQSPTHLIKTRGQQATLRCSPISGHTSVYWYQQALGLGLQFLLWYDEGEERNRGNFPPRFSGRQFPNYSSELNVNALELEDSALYLCASSVGQKVNQPQHFGDGTRLSIL.

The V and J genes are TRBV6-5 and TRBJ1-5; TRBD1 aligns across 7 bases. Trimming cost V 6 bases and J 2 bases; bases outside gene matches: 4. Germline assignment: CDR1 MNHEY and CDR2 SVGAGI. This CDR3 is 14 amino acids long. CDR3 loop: CASRAGQGNQPQHF. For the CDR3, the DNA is TGTGCCAGCAGAGCCGGACAGGGCAATCAGCCCCAGCATTTT.

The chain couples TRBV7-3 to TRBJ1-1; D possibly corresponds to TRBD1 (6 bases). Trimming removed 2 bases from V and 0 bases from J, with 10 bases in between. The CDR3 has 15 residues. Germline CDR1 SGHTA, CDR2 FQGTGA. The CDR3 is CASSLGGAVNTEAFF. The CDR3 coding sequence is TGTGCCAGCAGCTTAGGGGGGGCCGTGAACACTGAAGCTTTCTTT.

CDR3 DNA sequence: TGTGCCAGCTCCGGACAGGGCTGGGAAAAACTGTTTTTT. Its protein product is CASSGQGWEKLFF. The chain links TRBV2 to TRBJ1-4; 8 bases align to TRBD1. V dropped 8 bases and J dropped 8; count of bases not matched to a gene: 7. Germline CDR1 is SNHLY and CDR2 is FYNNEI. The CDR3 consists of 13 residues.

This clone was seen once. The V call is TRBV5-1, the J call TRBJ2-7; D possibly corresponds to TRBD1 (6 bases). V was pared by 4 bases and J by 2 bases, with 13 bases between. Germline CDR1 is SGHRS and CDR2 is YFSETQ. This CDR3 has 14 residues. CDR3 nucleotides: TGCGCCAGCAGCCAACCGGGACAAGCCTACGAGCAGTACTTC. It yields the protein CASSQPGQAYEQYF. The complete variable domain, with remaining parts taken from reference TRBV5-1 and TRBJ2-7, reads KAGVTQTPRYLIKTRGQQVTLSCSPISGHRSVSWYQQTPGQGLQFLFEYFSETQRNKGNFPGRFSGRQFSNSRSEMNVSTLELGDSALYLCASSQPGQAYEQYFGPGTRLTVT.

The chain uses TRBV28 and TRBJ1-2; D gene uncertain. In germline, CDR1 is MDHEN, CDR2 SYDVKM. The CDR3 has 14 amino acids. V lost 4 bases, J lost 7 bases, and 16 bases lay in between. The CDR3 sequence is CASSSPGLGGGYTF. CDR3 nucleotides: TGTGCCAGCAGTTCGCCGGGTCTAGGTGGTGGCTACACCTTC.

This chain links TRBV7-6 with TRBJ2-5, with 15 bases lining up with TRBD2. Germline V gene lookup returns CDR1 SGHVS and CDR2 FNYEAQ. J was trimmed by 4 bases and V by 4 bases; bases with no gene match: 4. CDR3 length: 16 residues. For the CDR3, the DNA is TGTGCCAGCAGCTCGGGACTAGCGGGAGGAGGAGAGACCCAGTACTTC. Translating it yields CASSSGLAGGGETQYF.

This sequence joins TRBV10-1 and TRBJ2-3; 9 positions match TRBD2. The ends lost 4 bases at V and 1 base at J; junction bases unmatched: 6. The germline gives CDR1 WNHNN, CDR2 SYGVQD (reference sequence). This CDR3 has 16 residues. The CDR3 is CASSASSGKGTDTQYF. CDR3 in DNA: TGCGCCAGCAGTGCGTCTAGCGGGAAAGGCACAGATACGCAGTATTTT.